This T cell receptor beta chain stems from a study of identical twins (dated by TCRdb to about 2016). At the level of the whole study: The study deep-sequenced TCR alpha and beta repertoires from monozygotic twins, unrelated adults of various ages and cord blood to test whether fetal clonotypes persist. To rule out contamination, replicate twin experiments were performed at different times with different library preparation protocols.

Only healthy Caucasian donors were included. At the junction V is shortened by 1 base and J by 4 bases, with 10 bases in between. Its CDR3 holds 14 amino acids, cysteine through phenylalanine. The CDR3 DNA has 42 bases and is translated from base 1. CDR1 LNHDA and CDR2 SQIVND were looked up in the germline V gene (reference sequence). Broad study findings and their caveats: Compared with coincidental sharing between unrelated individuals, out-of-frame TCR alpha sequences shared between twins showed an excess of sequences with low generation probability. Out-of-frame TCR alpha sharing in monozygotic twins was systematically underestimated by recombination models, whereas sharing between unrelated individuals was in agreement with the recombination models. Invariant T cells such as MAIT and iNKT could partly confound zero-insertion analyses, although diverse VJ usage argued against such confounding for most clonotypes. In beta out-of-frame sequences, excess twin sharing was weaker, because having fewer shared sequences lowered the signal-to-noise ratio. Because the same donors could not be followed over many years, the conclusions relied on cross-sectional statistical analysis. Abundant cord blood beta clonotypes had fewer insertions, young adult naive repertoires showed a similar but weaker trend, and memory repertoires showed no such trend.

As for this clonotype: Its antigen is unknown. No much larger clonotype is one base removed from it; base qualities were not supplied.

Receptor amplification or capture employed 5' RACE. Sequencing took place on an Illumina HiSeq 2000. Template switching introduced a universal primer binding site; the final cDNA contained a unique molecular identifier, enabling accurate counting of TCR cDNA molecules. Specific primers in the conserved constant-segment region were used to synthesize first-strand cDNA for the TCR alpha and beta chains. To control for contamination, every cDNA library carried two barcodes: a SMART-Mk sample barcode plus Illumina barcodes. TruSeq adapter sequences, together with Illumina sample barcodes, were added in two successive PCR steps. The Illumina HiSeq platform was used with custom primers to sequence TCR alpha and beta cDNA libraries. Processing in the source paper ran as follows. Raw reads were processed with MiGEC to extract unique molecular identifiers, and MiXCR was used to determine CDR3 positions. Recombination models were inferred per individual with the repgenHMM and IGoR tools using an EM algorithm. The analysis of shared clonotypes was done with the tcR package in R, with sharing normalized by the product of cloneset sizes. To study raw recombination free of thymic and clonal selection effects, out-of-frame nonproductive sequences were analyzed. In-frame beta chains were kept once TCRdb had trimmed the public reads at Q25 with fastp and called clones with MiXCR. Entries that share a CDR3 protein sequence are merged under the most common genes and DNA. The V and J calls were determined by TCRdb, not by the authors. This sample has around 1.7 million distinct CDR3 sequences in its table, and about 30% of those were observed once. The ten largest make up around 0.3% of the sample.

The chain was built from TRBV19 and TRBJ2-5; the D segment may tentatively be TRBD1 or TRBD2, each giving 6 matched bases. Sample: cord blood. The clonotype comes from a newborn girl in good health. DNA sequence: TGTGCCAGTAGTATAGGGGGGGCCGGAGAGACCCAGTACTTC. Its protein reads: CASSIGGAGETQYF.